One sample yielded the 10 T cell receptor beta chains listed below, sequenced in a study of post-analysis software for immune sequencing data. General study findings and limits: TRBV segments more frequent in patients than in controls numbered roughly 5 and included TRBV5-6, TRBV5-1 and TRBV20-1.

These receptors' targets are unknown. Prepared libraries of TCR beta cDNA carried unique molecular identifiers. TCRdb reanalysed the PCR reads using MiXCR and keeps one entry per CDR3 protein. The sample records about 540,000 distinct CDR3 sequences, about a third being singletons. The sample taken for sequencing was blood. Receptors were obtained from a girl aged 2 to 17 with multiple sclerosis.

The genes are TRBV6-1 and TRBJ2-5; D remains unclear. The germline CDR1 and CDR2 sequences are MNHNS and SASEGT. This CDR3 has 12 residues. Trimming stripped 3 bases from V and 5 bases from J, with 7 bases between. The DNA of the CDR3 is TGTGCCAGCAGTGAGATTGGGGAGACCCAGTACTTC. Translated: CASSEIGETQYF.

A few counts support this clonotype. This chain connects TRBV20-1 to TRBJ1-2, with TRBD1 as a possible D gene (6 bases). Trimming removed 0 bases from V and 5 bases from J, with 7 bases in between. This CDR3 region has 12 residues. Germline CDR1 DFQATT, CDR2 SNEGSKA (reference sequence). The CDR3 here is CSARDTGYGYTF. The CDR3 nucleotides are TGCAGTGCTAGAGATACAGGGTATGGCTACACCTTC.

This clonotype was detected many times. This chain uses TRBV6-5 with TRBJ2-3; D not certain. CDR3 length: 14 amino acids. Between the trimmed V and J ends, which lost 0 bases and 5 bases, there was a span of 9 bases. The germline V gene encodes CDR1 MNHEY and CDR2 SVGAGI. The CDR3 DNA follows: TGTGCCAGCAGTTACTCGACGTGGCGAGATACGCAGTATTTT. Translated: CASSYSTWRDTQYF.

This clonotype was seen a few times. The rearrangement joins TRBV20-1 to TRBJ1-2; D uncertain. From germline, CDR1 is DFQATT and CDR2 SNEGSKA (reference sequence). V lost 1 base and J 4 bases, leaving 10 bases between the germline ends. The CDR3 runs 13 residues. CDR3 amino acids: CSARAGVLYGYTF. The CDR3 DNA reads as TGCAGTGCTAGAGCCGGGGTTCTCTATGGCTACACCTTC.

V gene TRBV7-2 combines with J gene TRBJ2-3, with TRBD2 matching over 7 bases. The CDR3 loop spans 13 amino acids. V trimming: 4 bases; J trimming: 7 bases; junction bases outside the gene matches: 5. CDR1 is SGHTA, CDR2 FQGNSA, per germline. The CDR3 nucleotides read TGTGCCAGCAGCTATCGACTAGCAAATACGCAGTATTTT. Protein sequence: CASSYRLANTQYF. Combining the CDR3 with reference TRBV7-2 and TRBJ2-3 gives the whole variable domain GAGVSQSPSNKVTEKGKDVELRCDPISGHTALYWYRQSLGQGLEFLIYFQGNSAPDKSGLPSDRFSAERTGGSVSTLTIQRTQQEDSAVYLCASSYRLANTQYFGPGTRLTVL.

The table lists this clonotype with a count of one. The chain couples TRBV2 to TRBJ2-3; 13 nucleotides align to TRBD2. Germline-derived CDR1 and CDR2 are SNHLY and FYNNEI. CDR3 length: 16 amino acids. Trimming took 6 bases from V and 6 from J; bases not matched to a gene: 9. The CDR3: CASSPRTSGGGDTQYF. The CDR3 DNA follows: TGTGCCAGCAGCCCTCGGACTAGCGGGGGTGGGGATACGCAGTATTTT.

The chain employs TRBV9 and TRBJ2-3, with 8 bases aligning to TRBD2. The ends lost 0 bases at V and 4 bases at J; junction bases unmatched: 13. Germline values: CDR1 SGDLS, CDR2 YYNGEE. This CDR3 is built from 18 residues. The CDR3 sequence: CASSVDALAGGAADTQYF. The CDR3 coding sequence is TGTGCCAGCAGCGTAGATGCCCTCGCCGGGGGGGCCGCAGATACGCAGTATTTT.

This clonotype was detected only a few times. The chain is built from TRBV20-1 and TRBJ2-3; TRBD2 matches 9 bases. The CDR3 has 15 residues. Germline CDR1 is DFQATT and CDR2 is SNEGSKA (reference sequence). The CDR3 region is CSPEGLAGPRDTQYF. DNA for the CDR3: TGCAGCCCTGAGGGCCTAGCGGGGCCGCGGGATACGCAGTATTTT.

This clonotype was detected only a few times. The junction shows a germline mismatch at one end, possibly a read error. The gene calls are TRBV7-2 and TRBJ2-6; D ambiguous. The CDR3 is 14 residues long. CDR1 and CDR2 from the germline V gene are SGHTA and FQGNSA. CDR3 bases: TGTGCCAGCAGCTTCGTCTCTCGGGCCAACGTCCTGACTTTC. It translates to CASSFVSRANVLTF.

This clonotype was seen only a few times. The chain couples TRBV20-1 to TRBJ2-3; D is possibly TRBD2 (6 bases). The CDR3 extends over 15 amino acids. In germline, CDR1 is DFQATT, CDR2 SNEGSKA (reference sequence). V dropped 6 bases and J dropped 0 bases, with 16 bases sitting between them. The CDR3 DNA sequence: TGCAGTGCCGCGAGTCGGCGGGAAAGCACAGATACGCAGTATTTT. This translates into CSAASRRESTDTQYF.